This T cell receptor (beta chain) comes out of a study of post-analysis software for immune sequencing data. Study-level findings and limits: Controls had lower frequencies than patients of about five TRBV segments, which included TRBV5-6, TRBV5-1 and TRBV20-1. Samples made in the same batch grouped tightly together by F measure. Multiple sclerosis patients showed significantly lower normalized Chao1 diversity than controls did.

The TCR beta cDNA libraries carried unique molecular identifiers. The T cell input of 1 to 10 million gave about half a million cDNA molecules. Each CDR3 protein is one row after TCRdb ran MiXCR on the PCR reads. The sample shows about 500,000 distinct CDR3 sequences, under 55% of them seen only once. As to this clonotype: What it recognizes is unknown.

V was clipped by 6 bases and J by 2 bases, with 13 bases between them. The CDR3 is made up of 13 amino acids. From germline, CDR1 is DFQATT and CDR2 SNEGSKA (reference sequence). The receptor's source is a girl aged 10 to 17 with multiple sclerosis. Specimen: blood. The chain uses TRBV20-1 and TRBJ2-5; D is ambiguous. In DNA, the CDR3 is TGCAGTGCCCCTGACTTATCGCAAGAGACCCAGTACTTC. Protein sequence: CSAPDLSQETQYF.